This TCR beta chain came from a study of response to subunit inactivated influenza vaccine. This clonotype has more than one count but fewer than ten. Its antigen is still unknown. TCRdb re-called the RT-PCR reads with MiXCR, one entry per CDR3 protein. Of about 300,000 distinct CDR3 sequences listed, around a fifth are singletons. Study findings and constraints: Each seasonal influenza vaccination, the authors suggested, recruits few new T cells.

The ends lost 6 bases at V and 0 bases at J; junction bases unmatched: 8. The CDR3 contains 16 residues. Looked up from germline, CDR1 is SQVTM and CDR2 is ANQGSEA. The chain joins TRBV29-1 to TRBJ2-7; TRBD2 matches at 13 bases. The receptor comes from a man aged 45 to 75 who received an inactivated influenza vaccine. Sample: PBMCs from blood, taken less than 22 months after vaccination. CDR3 nucleotides: TGCAGCGTGGAACTAGCGGGAGGGCTCCTCTCCTACGAGCAGTACTTC. Translating it yields CSVELAGGLLSYEQYF.